These T cell receptor beta chains were read from a single sample in a study of shared clonotypes between healthy human individuals. TCRdb's table, derived via immunoSEQ multiplex PCR, lists solely in-frame clones and lacks some. This sample has around 2.1 million clones, with about 92% found just once. Sequenced sample: naive CD8+ T cells from PBMCs. The receptors stem from a man aged 18 to 29 in good health. Some clones in this sample may be carry-over from other donors' samples. CDR3s include the opening cysteine and the closing phenylalanine or tryptophan. A D gene is named only where the DNA matches it firmly. A row's size may be missing; if present it is once, few, many or a size class.

J gene: TRBJ2-7; V gene: TRBV27; clone size: .; D gene: TRBD2; CDR3 protein: CASSLLAGVEQYF; CDR3 DNA: TGTGCCAGCAGTTTACTAGCGGGAGTTGAGCAGTACTTC
J gene: TRBJ1-2; V gene: TRBV5-4; clone size: .; D gene: .; CDR3 protein: CASRSSNYGYTF; CDR3 DNA: TGTGCCAGCAGGAGTTCTAACTATGGCTACACCTTC
J gene: TRBJ2-7; V gene: TRBV28; clone size: .; D gene: .; CDR3 protein: CASSLLVRTGRDEQYF; CDR3 DNA: TGTGCCAGCAGTTTATTGGTTCGTACAGGCAGGGACGAGCAGTACTTC
J gene: TRBJ2-2; V gene: TRBV6-5; clone size: .; D gene: .; CDR3 protein: CASSYSSTGELFF; CDR3 DNA: TGTGCCAGCAGTTACTCCAGCACCGGGGAGCTGTTTTTT
J gene: TRBJ1-2; V gene: TRBV4-1; clone size: .; D gene: .; CDR3 protein: CASSQAGRVGVGYTF; CDR3 DNA: TGCGCCAGCAGCCAGGCGGGTCGGGTAGGGGTCGGCTACACCTTC
J gene: TRBJ2-7; V gene: TRBV9; clone size: .; D gene: TRBD2; CDR3 protein: CASSVGSGSYEQYF; CDR3 DNA: TGTGCCAGCAGCGTAGGTAGCGGGAGTTACGAGCAGTACTTC
J gene: TRBJ2-5; V gene: TRBV7-2; clone size: .; D gene: TRBD2; CDR3 protein: CASSFVGWASGETQYF; CDR3 DNA: TGTGCCAGCAGCTTCGTCGGCTGGGCTAGCGGCGAGACCCAGTACTTC
J gene: TRBJ2-2; V gene: TRBV6-5; clone size: .; D gene: TRBD2; CDR3 protein: CASSYRTSMNTGELFF; CDR3 DNA: TGTGCCAGCAGTTATCGGACTAGCATGAACACCGGGGAGCTGTTTTTT
J gene: TRBJ2-7; V gene: TRBV28; clone size: .; D gene: TRBD1; CDR3 protein: CASSPGTVPYF; CDR3 DNA: TGTGCCAGCAGCCCCGGGACAGTCCCTTACTTC
J gene: TRBJ2-2; V gene: TRBV5-1; clone size: .; D gene: .; CDR3 protein: CASSWTENTGELFF; CDR3 DNA: TGCGCCAGCAGCTGGACAGAAAACACCGGGGAGCTGTTTTTT
J gene: TRBJ1-2; V gene: TRBV28; clone size: .; D gene: .; CDR3 protein: CASSLTITFNYGYTF; CDR3 DNA: TGTGCCAGCAGTTTGACCATTACCTTTAACTATGGCTACACCTTC
J gene: TRBJ2-1; V gene: TRBV13; clone size: .; D gene: TRBD2; CDR3 protein: CASSHGGKVPFF; CDR3 DNA: TGTGCCAGCAGTCACGGGGGGAAGGTTCCGTTCTTC
J gene: TRBJ2-7; V gene: TRBV4-2; clone size: .; D gene: TRBD1; CDR3 protein: CASSQERAGGYEQYF; CDR3 DNA: TGTGCCAGCAGCCAAGAAAGGGCAGGGGGATACGAGCAGTACTTC
J gene: TRBJ2-3; V gene: TRBV28; clone size: once; D gene: TRBD2; CDR3 protein: CASSLGGEADTQYF; CDR3 DNA: TGTGCCAGCAGTTTAGGGGGGGAAGCAGATACGCAGTATTTT
J gene: TRBJ1-3; V gene: TRBV25-1; clone size: .; D gene: .; CDR3 protein: CASSPRKGADSGNTIYF; CDR3 DNA: TGTGCCAGCAGTCCAAGGAAAGGGGCGGACTCTGGAAACACCATATATTTT
J gene: TRBJ1-2; V gene: TRBV27; clone size: .; D gene: TRBD1; CDR3 protein: CASSLIWTGEGLGGYTF; CDR3 DNA: TGTGCCAGCAGTCTGATATGGACAGGGGAAGGTTTAGGCGGCTACACCTTC
J gene: TRBJ1-2; V gene: TRBV14; clone size: .; D gene: TRBD1; CDR3 protein: CASSLAGTVYGYTF; CDR3 DNA: TGTGCCAGCAGCCTGGCCGGGACAGTCTATGGCTACACCTTC
J gene: TRBJ2-1; V gene: TRBV27; clone size: .; D gene: .; CDR3 protein: CASSSGGVWGSRFF; CDR3 DNA: TGTGCCAGCAGCTCAGGCGGGGTCTGGGGTTCTCGCTTCTTC
J gene: TRBJ2-1; V gene: TRBV18; clone size: .; D gene: .; CDR3 protein: CASSPREGVESYNEQFF; CDR3 DNA: TGTGCCAGCTCACCTAGGGAGGGGGTCGAGTCCTACAATGAGCAGTTCTTC
J gene: TRBJ1-2; V gene: TRBV30; clone size: .; D gene: TRBD1; CDR3 protein: CAWSVGTGGSSYGYTF; CDR3 DNA: TGTGCCTGGAGTGTAGGGACAGGGGGATCTAGCTATGGCTACACCTTC
J gene: TRBJ2-1; V gene: TRBV9; clone size: .; D gene: TRBD2; CDR3 protein: CASSAAGGPWANNEQFF; CDR3 DNA: TGTGCCAGCAGCGCGGCGGGGGGTCCCTGGGCCAACAATGAGCAGTTCTTC
J gene: TRBJ1-5; V gene: TRBV28; clone size: few; D gene: .; CDR3 protein: CASSQAIGNQPQHF; CDR3 DNA: TGTGCCAGCAGTCAGGCCATTGGCAATCAGCCCCAGCATTTT
J gene: TRBJ1-4; V gene: TRBV9; clone size: .; D gene: .; CDR3 protein: CASSPLGGSGEKLFF; CDR3 DNA: TGTGCCAGCAGCCCCCTCGGGGGGTCTGGTGAAAAACTGTTTTTT
J gene: TRBJ2-7; V gene: TRBV27; clone size: .; D gene: .; CDR3 protein: CASGRRADYEQYF; CDR3 DNA: TGTGCCAGCGGGCGTAGGGCGGACTACGAGCAGTACTTC
J gene: TRBJ2-7; V gene: TRBV7-3; clone size: .; D gene: TRBD2; CDR3 protein: CASSLAGGGDEQYF; CDR3 DNA: TGTGCCAGCAGCTTAGCGGGAGGCGGGGACGAGCAGTACTTC
J gene: TRBJ2-1; V gene: TRBV4-3; clone size: .; D gene: .; CDR3 protein: CASSQDSSFNEQFF; CDR3 DNA: TGCGCCAGCAGCCAAGATTCCAGCTTCAATGAGCAGTTCTTC
J gene: TRBJ2-7; V gene: TRBV7-9; clone size: .; D gene: TRBD2; CDR3 protein: CASRAGGVEAGEQYF; CDR3 DNA: TGTGCCAGCAGAGCGGGGGGAGTCGAGGCGGGAGAGCAGTACTTC
J gene: TRBJ2-7; V gene: TRBV7-9; clone size: .; D gene: .; CDR3 protein: CASSSNYEQYF; CDR3 DNA: TGTGCCAGCAGCTCCAACTACGAGCAGTACTTC
J gene: TRBJ2-1; V gene: TRBV27; clone size: .; D gene: .; CDR3 protein: CASSPPRRRGFGNEQFF; CDR3 DNA: TGTGCCAGCAGTCCTCCAAGAAGGAGGGGATTTGGCAATGAGCAGTTCTTC
J gene: TRBJ2-3; V gene: TRBV7-8; clone size: .; D gene: TRBD1; CDR3 protein: CASSGQGATDTQYF; CDR3 DNA: TGTGCCAGCAGCGGACAGGGGGCCACAGATACGCAGTATTTT
J gene: TRBJ2-1; V gene: TRBV25-1; clone size: .; D gene: .; CDR3 protein: CASARGEQFF; CDR3 DNA: TGTGCCAGTGCGAGGGGAGAGCAGTTCTTC
J gene: TRBJ1-5; V gene: TRBV28; clone size: .; D gene: TRBD1; CDR3 protein: CASSLFRGGRPAPQHF; CDR3 DNA: TGTGCCAGCAGTTTATTCAGGGGGGGCCGCCCGGCGCCCCAGCATTTT
J gene: TRBJ2-7; V gene: TRBV6-5; clone size: .; D gene: .; CDR3 protein: CASSVRVSYEQYF; CDR3 DNA: TGTGCCAGCAGTGTCCGGGTCTCCTACGAGCAGTACTTC
J gene: TRBJ2-5; V gene: TRBV7-6; clone size: .; D gene: .; CDR3 protein: CASSTPGRRREAQYF; CDR3 DNA: TGTGCCAGCAGCACACCCGGTAGACGAAGAGAGGCCCAGTACTTC
J gene: TRBJ2-1; V gene: TRBV9; clone size: .; D gene: .; CDR3 protein: CASSAGTKQFF; CDR3 DNA: TGTGCCAGCAGCGCCGGGACGAAGCAGTTCTTC
J gene: TRBJ1-1; V gene: TRBV6-1; clone size: few; D gene: .; CDR3 protein: CATQDEGAFF; CDR3 DNA: TGTGCCACCCAAGACGAGGGGGCTTTCTTT
J gene: TRBJ1-5; V gene: TRBV15; clone size: once; D gene: .; CDR3 protein: CATSRGWKPQHF; CDR3 DNA: TGTGCCACCAGCAGAGGGTGGAAGCCCCAGCATTTT
J gene: TRBJ1-5; V gene: TRBV27; clone size: .; D gene: .; CDR3 protein: CASSFGGPNQPQHF; CDR3 DNA: TGTGCCAGCAGTTTTGGGGGTCCCAATCAGCCCCAGCATTTT
J gene: TRBJ1-5; V gene: TRBV15; clone size: .; D gene: .; CDR3 protein: CATSKGINQPQHF; CDR3 DNA: TGTGCCACCAGTAAGGGTATCAATCAGCCCCAGCATTTT
J gene: TRBJ2-1; V gene: TRBV27; clone size: .; D gene: .; CDR3 protein: CASSYSMGNEQFF; CDR3 DNA: TGTGCCAGCAGTTACTCGATGGGCAATGAGCAGTTCTTC
J gene: TRBJ2-7; V gene: TRBV7-6; clone size: .; D gene: .; CDR3 protein: CASSLTPLGGMGYEQYF; CDR3 DNA: TGTGCCAGCAGCTTAACCCCCCTCGGGGGAATGGGATACGAGCAGTACTTC
J gene: TRBJ2-1; V gene: TRBV29-1; clone size: .; D gene: .; CDR3 protein: CSVVTSRAYNEQFF; CDR3 DNA: TGCAGCGTTGTTACCAGCAGGGCCTACAATGAGCAGTTCTTC
J gene: TRBJ2-7; V gene: TRBV6-5; clone size: .; D gene: .; CDR3 protein: CASKIGQLTYEQYF; CDR3 DNA: TGTGCATCAAAGATAGGGCAGCTTACCTACGAGCAGTACTTC
J gene: TRBJ2-7; V gene: TRBV27; clone size: .; D gene: .; CDR3 protein: CASVGPIHEQYF; CDR3 DNA: TGTGCCAGCGTAGGACCCATTCACGAGCAGTACTTC
J gene: TRBJ2-7; V gene: TRBV27; clone size: .; D gene: TRBD1; CDR3 protein: CASSGQGAYEQYF; CDR3 DNA: TGTGCCAGCAGCGGACAGGGGGCCTACGAGCAGTACTTC
J gene: TRBJ1-4; V gene: TRBV6-5; clone size: .; D gene: TRBD1; CDR3 protein: CASSYSIGGVRKKLFF; CDR3 DNA: TGTGCCAGCAGTTACTCTATAGGGGGCGTAAGGAAAAAACTGTTTTTT
J gene: TRBJ1-4; V gene: TRBV7-9; clone size: .; D gene: .; CDR3 protein: CASSPGLKGLFF; CDR3 DNA: TGTGCCAGCAGCCCGGGGCTTAAAGGGCTGTTTTTT
J gene: TRBJ2-2; V gene: TRBV15; clone size: .; D gene: TRBD1; CDR3 protein: CATSRDYGLRGTGELFF; CDR3 DNA: TGTGCCACCAGCAGGGATTACGGCCTCAGGGGGACCGGGGAGCTGTTTTTT